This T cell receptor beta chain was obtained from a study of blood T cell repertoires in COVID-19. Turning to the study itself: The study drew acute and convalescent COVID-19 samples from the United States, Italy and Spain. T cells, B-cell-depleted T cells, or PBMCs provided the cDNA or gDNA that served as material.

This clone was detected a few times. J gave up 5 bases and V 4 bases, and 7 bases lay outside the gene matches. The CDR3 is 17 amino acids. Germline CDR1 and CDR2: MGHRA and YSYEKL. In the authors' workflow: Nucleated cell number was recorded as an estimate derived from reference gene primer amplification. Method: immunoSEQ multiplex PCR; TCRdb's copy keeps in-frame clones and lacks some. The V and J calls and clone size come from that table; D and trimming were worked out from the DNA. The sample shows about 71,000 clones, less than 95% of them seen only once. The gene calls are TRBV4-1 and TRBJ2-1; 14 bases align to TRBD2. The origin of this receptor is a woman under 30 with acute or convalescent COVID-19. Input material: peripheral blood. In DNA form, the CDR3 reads TGCGCCAGCAGCCCCGACGGGGGACTAGCGGGGGACAATGAGCAGTTCTTC. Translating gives CASSPDGGLAGDNEQFF.